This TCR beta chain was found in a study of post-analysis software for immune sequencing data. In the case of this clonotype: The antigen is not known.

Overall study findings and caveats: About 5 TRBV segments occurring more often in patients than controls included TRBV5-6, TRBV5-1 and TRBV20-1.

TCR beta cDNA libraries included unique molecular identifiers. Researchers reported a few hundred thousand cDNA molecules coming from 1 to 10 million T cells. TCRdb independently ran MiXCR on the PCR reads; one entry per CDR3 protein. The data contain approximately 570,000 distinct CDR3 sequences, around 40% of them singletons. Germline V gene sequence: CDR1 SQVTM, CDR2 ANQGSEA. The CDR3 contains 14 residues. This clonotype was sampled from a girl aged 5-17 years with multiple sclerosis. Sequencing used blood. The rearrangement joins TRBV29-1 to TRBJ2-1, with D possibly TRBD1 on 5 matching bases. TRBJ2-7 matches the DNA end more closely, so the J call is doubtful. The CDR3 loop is CSVEDNAPYNEQYF. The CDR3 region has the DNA TGCAGCGTTGAGGACAACGCTCCCTACAATGAGCAGTACTTC.